This T cell receptor (beta chain) was retrieved from a study of neoadjuvant nivolumab and ipilimumab in lung cancer. The study, taken as a whole, reports: A small number of samples were TCR sequenced.

This clone was seen just once. Its specificity is not known. Trimming cost V 0 bases and J 4 bases; bases outside gene matches: 7. Germline CDR1 is SGHNT and CDR2 is YYREEE (reference sequence). This CDR3 is 18 amino acids long. Profiling relied on immunoSEQ multiplex PCR, and the TCRdb table lists in-frame clones only, not all of them. There are just under 10,000 clones in the sample; around 85% occur only once, and about 3.5% lies in the top ten. The chain uses TRBV5-4 and TRBJ2-3; TRBD2 aligns across 14 bases. This sequence was found in an adult with non-small cell lung cancer. Source: peripheral blood, taken before neoadjuvant nivolumab, alone or with ipilimumab. The chain's CDR3 is CASSLGLAGGVRADTQYF. The CDR3 nucleotides are TGTGCCAGCAGCTTGGGACTAGCGGGAGGGGTTAGGGCAGATACGCAGTATTTT.